Below, 2 T cell receptor beta chains from the same sample are listed, as sequenced in a study of response to subunit inactivated influenza vaccine. TCRdb re-called the RT-PCR reads through MiXCR, storing one row per CDR3 protein. The top ten hold more than 9.5% of the sample, which has hundreds of thousands of distinct CDR3 sequences, about 11% seen once. This sample was also put to use in a study of T cells expressing NK-cell markers. That study adds: A 5'RACE template switching approach incorporating UMIs was used to make TCR beta cDNA.

The source was PBMCs from blood, collected on the day of vaccination. Receptors originate from a man aged 50 to 60 who received an inactivated influenza vaccine.

This clonotype appeared a few times. The chain recombines TRBV11-2 with TRBJ2-1, with D unresolved. This CDR3 spans 15 amino acids. V lost 6 bases and J 3 bases, leaving 15 bases between the germline ends. The V gene's germline CDR1 is SGHAT and CDR2 FQNNGV. CDR3 in DNA: TGTGCCAGCAGGTCCCCGGGTAGCTTCTACAATGAGCAGTTCTTC. As protein: CASRSPGSFYNEQFF.

The rearrangement uses TRBV6-5 and TRBJ1-6, with 9 bases identical to TRBD1. Germline CDR1 MNHEY, CDR2 SVGAGI. This CDR3 spans 18 amino acids. V dropped 0 bases and J dropped 1; count of bases not matched to a gene: 4. In DNA form, the CDR3 reads TGTGCCAGCAGTTACTCGAACAGGGGGCGTTCCTATAATTCACCCCTCCACTTT. Its translation is CASSYSNRGRSYNSPLHF.